This paragraph reports one T cell receptor beta chain. The antigen is unknown. Trimming removed 1 base at V and 10 bases at J, with 20 bases between. Germline V gene lookup returns CDR1 SGHDT and CDR2 YYEEEE. This CDR3 is built from 15 residues. Some clones are missing from TCRdb's copy, which holds only in-frame ones; the method was immunoSEQ multiplex PCR. Of 120,000 or so clones listed, more than 70% are singletons. The data were taken from a study of T cell responses to AZD1222 COVID-19 vaccine. General observations from the study: AZD1222 recipients seropositive at baseline numbered only six or seven. A mostly white British donor set with more females was recruited, and clonal diversity was possibly underestimated.

The sequences come from peripheral blood, collected on day 0 of AZD1222 vaccination. This clonotype originated in an adult in good health. This chain connects TRBV5-6 to TRBJ1-1, with a possible D match to TRBD1 (6 bases). CDR3 DNA sequence: TGTGCCAGCAGCTTGTACACGGGCCCAGGGGATAGAGCTTTCTTT. It specifies CASSLYTGPGDRAFF.